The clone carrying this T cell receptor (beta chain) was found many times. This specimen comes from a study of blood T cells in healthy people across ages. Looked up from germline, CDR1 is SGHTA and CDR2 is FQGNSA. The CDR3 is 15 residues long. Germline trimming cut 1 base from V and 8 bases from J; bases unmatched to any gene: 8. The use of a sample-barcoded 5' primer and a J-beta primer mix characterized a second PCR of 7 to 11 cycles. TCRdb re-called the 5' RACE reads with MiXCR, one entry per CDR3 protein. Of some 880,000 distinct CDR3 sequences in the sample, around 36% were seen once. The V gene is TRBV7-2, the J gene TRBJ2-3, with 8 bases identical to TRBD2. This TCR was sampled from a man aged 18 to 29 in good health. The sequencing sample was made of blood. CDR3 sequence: CASSLDRAGGSTQYF. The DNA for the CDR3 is TGTGCCAGCAGCTTAGATCGGGCGGGGGGAAGTACGCAGTATTTT.